The T cell receptor beta chain under discussion was sequenced for a study of blood T cell repertoires in COVID-19 (dated by TCRdb to the early 2020s). With regard to the full study: The collaborator samples originated in the United States, Italy and Spain and spanned the acute and convalescent phases of COVID-19. The material from the prospective study consisted of cDNA or gDNA derived from T cells, B-cell-depleted T cells, or PBMCs. The dataset comprised deeply sampled blood TCRbeta repertoires from subjects exposed to, actively infected with, or recovered from COVID-19. The repertoires were released in a freely available public database intended as a resource for research on the immune response to SARS-CoV-2. The samples were drawn from two sources: the first 160 participants of the ongoing ImmuneRACE study, and 1,000 to 1,500 subjects contributed by 6 global collaborators. Sample metadata almost always included a de-identified subject ID, COVID-19 status, age in years and sex. Where HLA class I and class II types were available, the types were taken from metadata supplied by the sample provider, not from assay-based typing.

One collaborating source in Seattle enrolled patients while the patients were actively infected and followed the patients over time throughout the course of disease. Whole blood was collected in K2EDTA tubes by collaborating institutions according to the institutions' own protocols. For TCRbeta analysis, collaborator samples were shipped as frozen whole blood, as isolated PBMCs, or as DNA extracted from either sample type. About this clone itself: No cognate antigen has been identified for it. Base-call qualities are not available, and no considerably larger clone is one nucleotide away.

What the research found in general, with its limitations: How much clinical and demographic metadata was included differed by source and by participant, and the metadata was provided uncurated.

Its CDR3 holds 18 amino acids, cysteine through phenylalanine. Solely the CDR3 DNA is kept, with 54 bases framed from the first base. V is cut by 4 bases and J by 0 bases, and the space between the germline ends is 22 bases. CDR1 and CDR2 were assigned from the germline V gene as SGDLS and YYNGEE. TCRbeta CDR3 regions were amplified from genomic DNA by means of the immunoSEQ Assay, a bias-controlled multiplex PCR. For the original study's pipeline: The number of nucleated cells in each sample was estimated by amplification of reference gene primers within the assay. To quantify the absolute abundance of each unique TCRbeta CDR3 rearrangement, sequence reads were collapsed and filtered. For each sample, productive Simpson clonality was calculated as the square root of Simpson's diversity index over productive rearrangements. This is the immuneACCESS table as TCRdb keeps it, with only in-frame sequences that have V and J called. A part of the clones is gone; compared with another copy, unresolved V genes explain less than half, and the rest is unexplained. The DNA was the basis for D and trimming; V, J and clone size are from that table. This sample comprises about 360,000 clones, around 88% of them detected only once. The ten largest account for roughly 7.2% of the sample.

The V and J genes are TRBV9 and TRBJ1-2; the D gene assignment is ambiguous. Sequences were obtained from peripheral blood. The receptor's source is a woman in her sixties or seventies with COVID-19, enrolled during active disease. The DNA sequence follows: TGTGCCAGCAGCCGGTCACGGGGAATGGTATCCCCTAACTATGGCTACACCTTC. Its product reads: CASSRSRGMVSPNYGYTF.